A single sample gave rise to the 14 T cell receptor beta chains below, sequenced in a study of T cells in Graves' hyperthyroidism and ophthalmopathy. Amplified TCR beta CDR3 regions came from RNA transcripts. An initial round of RT-PCR targeting the TCR CDR3 relied on the HTBI primer set. One entry per CDR3 protein, called by TCRdb with MiXCR from the multiplex PCR reads. The sample lists hundreds of thousands of distinct CDR3 sequences; about 13% were seen once. Sequencing used blood. These receptors originate from a woman aged 18-29 years with Graves' hyperthyroidism.

This clonotype was recorded many times. The CDR3 coding sequence is TGTGCCAGCAGCTTAGTATCGGGGGTTGACCAGCCCCAGCATTTT. It is translated as CASSLVSGVDQPQHF. This chain connects TRBV7-2 to TRBJ1-5, with D perhaps matching TRBD1 (5 bases). CDR1 and CDR2 from the germline V gene are SGHTA and FQGNSA. The CDR3 has 15 residues. The germline V and J ends were trimmed by 1 base and 7 bases, with 14 bases remaining between them. The variable domain in full, with the rest retrieved from reference TRBV7-2 and TRBJ1-5, is GAGVSQSPSNKVTEKGKDVELRCDPISGHTALYWYRQSLGQGLEFLIYFQGNSAPDKSGLPSDRFSAERTGGSVSTLTIQRTQQEDSAVYLCASSLVSGVDQPQHFGDGTRLSIL.

This clonotype was picked up many times. This chain links TRBV11-2 with TRBJ1-4, with TRBD1 identical over 7 bases. Per the germline V gene, CDR1 is SGHAT and CDR2 is FQNNGV. CDR3 size: 16 residues. Trimming took 1 base from V and 8 from J; bases not matched to a gene: 10. CDR3 nucleotides: TGTGCCAGCAGCTTAGGGGCAGGGGGATCAAGAGAAAAACTGTTTTTT. Translated: CASSLGAGGSREKLFF.

This clonotype was seen ten or more times. CDR3 region: CASRSPGQGVDGYTF. As DNA, the CDR3 is TGTGCCAGCAGGTCCCCGGGACAGGGGGTAGATGGCTACACCTTC. The chain recombines TRBV6-1 with TRBJ1-2; 11 nucleotides align to TRBD1. The CDR3 is 15 amino acids. Germline values: CDR1 MNHNS, CDR2 SASEGT. Trimming took 6 bases from V and 6 from J; bases not matched to a gene: 9.

This clonotype was observed many times. The chain combines TRBV7-3 with TRBJ2-2, with D possibly being TRBD1 (5 bases). CDR1 and CDR2 (germline): SGHTA, FQGTGA. Between the trimmed V and J ends, which lost 8 bases and 0 bases, there was a span of 10 bases. The CDR3 runs 14 residues. The CDR3 DNA is TGTGCCAGCTCGACAGTCGCGAACACCGGGGAGCTGTTTTTT. It specifies CASSTVANTGELFF.

The sample holds many counts of this clonotype. V usage is TRBV5-1 and J usage is TRBJ2-1; the D gene is possibly TRBD2 (6 bases). V dropped 2 bases and J dropped 6 bases, with 24 bases sitting between them. Germline values: CDR1 SGHRS, CDR2 YFSETQ. The CDR3 totals 18 residues. The CDR3: CASSLVSPRRALGNEQFF. CDR3 coding DNA: TGCGCCAGCAGCTTAGTGTCCCCCCGGAGGGCCTTGGGCAATGAGCAGTTCTTC.

This clonotype occurred many times. The gene calls are TRBV27 and TRBJ2-7; unclear D gene. Trimming took off 3 bases at V and 2 bases at J, with 8 bases between the two ends. The CDR3 is 13 amino acids. Germline V lookup: CDR1 MNHEY, CDR2 SMNVEV (reference sequence). The CDR3 sequence: CASSLGETYEQYF. The DNA of the CDR3 is TGTGCCAGCAGTTTGGGCGAGACCTACGAGCAGTACTTC.

The sample holds many counts of this clonotype. The chain uses TRBV5-1 and TRBJ1-1, with no clear D. The CDR3 covers 15 residues. V lost 5 bases and J lost 1, with 15 bases in between. From germline, CDR1 is SGHRS and CDR2 YFSETQ. The CDR3 sequence is CASRDSRGWNTEAFF. CDR3 coding DNA: TGCGCCAGCAGGGATTCGAGAGGATGGAACACTGAAGCTTTCTTT. Full variable domain (remainder filled in from reference TRBV5-1 and TRBJ1-1): KAGVTQTPRYLIKTRGQQVTLSCSPISGHRSVSWYQQTPGQGLQFLFEYFSETQRNKGNFPGRFSGRQFSNSRSEMNVSTLELGDSALYLCASRDSRGWNTEAFFGQGTRLTVV.

This clonotype was detected ten times or more. V and J are TRBV28 and TRBJ2-1; D gene unclear. CDR1 and CDR2 from the germline V gene are MDHEN and SYDVKM. V was shortened by 2 bases and J by 3 bases, with 5 bases between the two germline ends. The CDR3 has 13 amino acids. CDR3 residues: CASSLVFYNEQFF. Here the CDR3 DNA reads TGTGCCAGCAGTTTAGTTTTCTACAATGAGCAGTTCTTC.

This clonotype showed up many times. This chain joins TRBV24-1 and TRBJ2-7; no reliable D call. Germline V gene lookup returns CDR1 KGHDR and CDR2 SFDVKD. Trimming took off 4 bases at V and 6 bases at J, with 6 bases between the two ends. CDR3 length: 11 residues. This chain's CDR3 is CATSEQSEQYF. The DNA of the CDR3 is TGTGCCACCAGTGAGCAGTCCGAGCAGTACTTC.

This clonotype was counted many times. The chain combines TRBV9 with TRBJ1-1; D remains unclear. Germline loops: CDR1 SGDLS, CDR2 YYNGEE. The CDR3 length is 12 residues. V gave up 4 bases and J gave up 7 bases, with 11 bases separating them. This CDR3 reads CASSSPDREAFF. The CDR3 DNA is TGTGCCAGCAGCTCCCCGGACCGTGAAGCTTTCTTT. The full variable domain, its missing parts supplied by reference TRBV9 and TRBJ1-1, is DSGVTQTPKHLITATGQRVTLRCSPRSGDLSVYWYQQSLDQGLQFLIQYYNGEERAKGNILERFSAQQFPDLHSELNLSSLELGDSALYFCASSSPDREAFFGQGTRLTVV.

The CDR3 loop reads CSVTGGGTEAFF. CDR3 coding DNA: TGCAGCGTTACGGGGGGGGGCACTGAAGCTTTCTTT. The rearrangement uses TRBV29-1 and TRBJ1-1, with D possibly TRBD1 on 5 matching bases. The germline gives CDR1 SQVTM, CDR2 ANQGSEA. This CDR3 comprises 12 residues. Trimming removed 5 bases at V and 4 bases at J, with 11 bases between.

This clonotype appeared many times. The V gene is TRBV19, the J gene TRBJ1-5, with a possible D match to TRBD1 (5 bases). Trimming cost V 4 bases and J 4 bases, with 14 bases left between them. The CDR3 extends over 15 amino acids. From germline, CDR1 is LNHDA and CDR2 SQIVND (reference sequence). The CDR3 DNA sequence: TGTGCCAGTAGTACGGGGGACCTTGCGAATCAGCCCCAGCATTTT. Translating it yields CASSTGDLANQPQHF.

The V gene is TRBV4-1, the J gene TRBJ2-5, with 11 bases that match TRBD1. The CDR3 totals 14 residues. The J segment lost 7 bases and the V segment lost 1 base, leaving 2 bases of the junction unmatched. The germline V gene has CDR1 MGHRA and CDR2 YSYEKL. DNA of the CDR3: TGCGCCAGCAGCCAAGTGGGACAGGGGGGGACCCAGTACTTC. Its protein product is CASSQVGQGGTQYF.

This sequence joins TRBV28 and TRBJ1-5; D perhaps matches TRBD1 (5 bases). The CDR3 has 15 amino acids. The V end was cut by 3 bases, the J end by 6 bases, with 15 bases between. Looked up from germline, CDR1 is MDHEN and CDR2 is SYDVKM. The CDR3 loop reads CASSFFALQGQPQHF. CDR3 sequence (DNA): TGTGCCAGCAGTTTCTTCGCGCTCCAGGGTCAGCCCCAGCATTTT.